One sample yielded the 23 T cell receptor beta chains listed below, sequenced in a study of cytomegalovirus exposure and HLA in healthy donors. It was with 60 Vbeta and 13 Jbeta primers that the PCR ran. The assay was immunoSEQ multiplex PCR, and TCRdb's table has in-frame clones only and misses some. The listing records 53,000 or so clones. Sequencing was performed on PBMCs. All receptors derive from a male donor in good health and CMV-seropositive.

The rearrangement uses TRBV28 and TRBJ2-3, with TRBD2 matching 8 bases. With 3 bases clipped from V and 2 bases from J, the junction kept 10 bases outside the gene matches. Germline assignment: CDR1 MDHEN and CDR2 SYDVKM. The CDR3 is made up of 17 amino acids. The DNA for the CDR3 is TGTGCCAGCAGTTTTGGATCGGGGGGGGACATCACAGATACGCAGTATTTT. Protein: CASSFGSGGDITDTQYF.

This chain joins TRBV4-3 and TRBJ1-1; maybe TRBD1 (5 bases). CDR1 LGHNA and CDR2 YSLEER come from the germline V gene. V lost 3 bases and J lost 4, with 15 bases in between. The CDR3 is made up of 15 amino acids. DNA of the CDR3: TGCGCCAGCAGCCACGGTTATGGCGGGGGCACTGAAGCTTTCTTT. This codes for CASSHGYGGGTEAFF.

The CDR3 DNA reads TGTGCCAGCAGTGAAGCGCTGCGGTTTGACGAGCAGTACTTC. This sequence encodes CASSEALRFDEQYF. This rearrangement joins TRBV6-1 to TRBJ2-7; no firm D call. CDR1 and CDR2 (germline): MNHNS, SASEGT. The CDR3 sequence is 14 residues long. Trimming stripped 0 bases from V and 5 bases from J, with 11 bases between.

This chain links TRBV7-9 with TRBJ2-3; TRBD1 agrees at 12 bases. The V and J ends lost 5 bases and 3 bases, in that order; junction bases with no gene match: 9. The CDR3 runs to 17 residues. Germline lookup yields CDR1 SEHNR and CDR2 FQNEAQ (reference sequence). Here the CDR3 reads CASSPRPGQGATDTQYF. CDR3 sequence (DNA): TGTGCCAGCAGCCCACGTCCGGGACAGGGGGCAACAGATACGCAGTATTTT.

This chain links TRBV30 with TRBJ2-7; tentative D call: TRBD2 (7 bases). There are 14 residues in the CDR3. V lost 0 bases, J lost 2 bases, and 11 bases lay in between. Germline CDR1 reads GTSNPN; CDR2 reads SVGIG (reference sequence). Here the CDR3 reads CAWSVGGGPYEQYF. The CDR3 nucleotides are TGTGCCTGGAGTGTAGGGGGGGGCCCCTACGAGCAGTACTTC. Full variable domain (rest looked up from reference TRBV30 and TRBJ2-7): SQTIHQWPATLVQPVGSPLSLECTVEGTSNPNLYWYRQAAGRGLQLLFYSVGIGQISSEVPQNLSASRPQDRQFILSSKKLLLSDSGFYLCAWSVGGGPYEQYFGPGTRLTVT.

The chain employs TRBV11-2 and TRBJ2-2, with D perhaps matching TRBD2 (5 bases). Trimming took 5 bases from V and 4 from J, leaving 14 bases between them. The length of the CDR3 is 15 residues. Looked up from germline, CDR1 is SGHAT and CDR2 is FQNNGV. CDR3 amino acids: CASSGAHRGTGELFF. The CDR3 nucleotides are TGTGCCAGCAGCGGAGCCCACCGGGGCACCGGGGAGCTGTTTTTT.

The rearrangement uses TRBV5-1 and TRBJ1-1; unclear D gene. This CDR3 has 13 amino acids. Germline assignment: CDR1 SGHRS and CDR2 YFSETQ. Trimming pared 4 bases from V and 0 bases from J, leaving 7 bases between. The CDR3 sequence is CASSDFLNTEAFF. The CDR3 nucleotides are TGCGCCAGCAGCGACTTCCTGAACACTGAAGCTTTCTTT.

The chain is built from TRBV28 and TRBJ2-7; 9 bases line up with TRBD1. With V trimmed by 2 bases and J by 2 bases, 4 bases remained unmatched. The CDR3 has 15 amino acids. The germline V gene has CDR1 MDHEN and CDR2 SYDVKM. CDR3 nucleotide sequence: TGTGCCAGCAGTTTAATGGGACAGGGACCCTACGAGCAGTACTTC. Translating it yields CASSLMGQGPYEQYF.

The rearrangement links TRBV2 to TRBJ2-5, with D possibly TRBD2 on 6 matching bases. The CDR3 contains 13 residues. V lost 3 bases and J 5 bases, leaving 10 bases between the germline ends. In germline, CDR1 is SNHLY, CDR2 FYNNEI. The CDR3, as DNA: TGTGCCAGCAGTGACTGGGAGGACGAGACCCAGTACTTC. It translates to CASSDWEDETQYF.

This chain links TRBV7-2 with TRBJ1-5; D gene unclear. This CDR3 is 15 amino acids long. In germline, CDR1 is SGHTA, CDR2 FQGNSA. With 5 bases removed from V and 2 bases from J, the gap between germline ends came to 13 bases. CDR3 protein: CASSPRRGGNQPQHF. The DNA of the CDR3 is TGTGCCAGCAGCCCCAGACGGGGTGGCAATCAGCCCCAGCATTTT.

This chain links TRBV12-2 with TRBJ1-1; TRBD1, the table's D call, lacks a check against the DNA. TRBV12-2 is a pseudogene locus. The CDR3 spans 17 residues. The CDR3 protein is CASRFKFQGARSTEAFF. The CDR3 DNA is TGTGCAAGTCGCTTTAAGTTCCAGGGGGCGCGATCCACTGAAGCTTTCTTT.

The chain joins TRBV7-9 to TRBJ2-7; TRBD1 matches 8 bases. The CDR3 length is 16 residues. Germline CDR1 is SEHNR and CDR2 is FQNEAQ (reference sequence). J gave up 3 bases and V 5 bases, and 12 bases lay outside the gene matches. CDR3 loop: CASSTFGTGGSYEQYF. In DNA form, the CDR3 reads TGTGCCAGCAGCACGTTTGGAACAGGGGGTAGCTACGAGCAGTACTTC.

The chain joins TRBV27 to TRBJ1-3; possibly TRBD1 for D (6 bases). The V end was cut by 6 bases, the J end by 0 bases, with 15 bases between. The CDR3 extends over 16 amino acids. Germline values: CDR1 MNHEY, CDR2 SMNVEV (reference sequence). The CDR3, as DNA: TGTGCCAGCAGCTTAACAGGGACCCTCTCTGGAAACACCATATATTTT. It encodes CASSLTGTLSGNTIYF.

This chain links TRBV4-1 with TRBJ2-2; D gene uncertain. The V end was cut by 0 bases, the J end by 6 bases, with 8 bases between. The CDR3 runs 14 residues. Germline V gene data show CDR1 as MGHRA and CDR2 as YSYEKL. The DNA of the CDR3 is TGCGCCAGCAGCCAAGATCAGATCCCCGGGGAGCTGTTTTTT. This sequence encodes CASSQDQIPGELFF.

This chain connects TRBV5-8 to TRBJ1-6; 11 nucleotides align to TRBD1. Trimming took 0 bases from V and 5 from J; bases not matched to a gene: 7. Germline-derived CDR1 and CDR2 are SGHTS and YDEGEE. The CDR3 sequence is 18 residues long. In DNA form, the CDR3 reads TGTGCCAGCAGCTTGGCCCGGACAGGGGGCGGCCATAATTCACCCCTCCACTTT. Its protein is CASSLARTGGGHNSPLHF.

The chain recombines TRBV27 with TRBJ2-1; 9 bases are a match to TRBD1. Germline V CDR1 and CDR2: MNHEY, SMNVEV (reference sequence). This CDR3 spans 16 amino acids. The J segment lost 6 bases and the V segment lost 2 bases, leaving 8 bases of the junction unmatched. CDR3 nucleotide sequence: TGTGCCAGCAGTTTACGACAGGGGGTGTGGAGCAATGAGCAGTTCTTC. Amino acids: CASSLRQGVWSNEQFF.

The V call is TRBV27, the J call TRBJ2-7; TRBD2 might be the D (5 bases). V lost 7 bases and J lost 6, with 10 bases in between. There are 11 residues in the CDR3. CDR1 and CDR2 from the germline V gene are MNHEY and SMNVEV (reference sequence). The CDR3 sequence is CASTNEGEQYF. In nucleotides, the CDR3 is TGTGCCAGCACTAATGAGGGCGAGCAGTACTTC.

V gene TRBV5-1 combines with J gene TRBJ2-3, with 7 bases lining up with TRBD2. CDR1 and CDR2 from the germline V gene are SGHRS and YFSETQ. Unmatched junction bases numbered 8, after V lost 4 bases and J lost 0 bases. The CDR3 loop spans 16 amino acids. The CDR3: CASSLGLDSSTDTQYF. CDR3 in DNA: TGCGCCAGCAGCCTCGGACTAGACTCTAGCACAGATACGCAGTATTTT.

This rearrangement joins TRBV4-3 to TRBJ1-2, with D unresolved. CDR3 length equals 13 residues. Trimming removed 0 bases from V and 5 bases from J, with 7 bases in between. Germline-derived CDR1 and CDR2 are LGHNA and YSLEER. CDR3 region: CASSQEAPYGYTF. CDR3 nucleotide sequence: TGCGCCAGCAGCCAAGAGGCACCTTATGGCTACACCTTC.

The rearrangement uses TRBV30 and TRBJ2-3; perhaps TRBD1 as D (5 bases). Trimming cost V 4 bases and J 11 bases, with 25 bases left between them. CDR1 GTSNPN and CDR2 SVGIG come from the germline V gene (reference sequence). This CDR3 has 15 residues. The CDR3 bases are TGTGCCTGGACAGGGAAGGTACCGCGATGGATGGAGCAGTATTTT. As protein: CAWTGKVPRWMEQYF.

The chain carries TRBV6-1 and TRBJ2-3, with a tentative D call TRBD1 (6 bases). The CDR3 has 12 residues. In germline, CDR1 is MNHNS, CDR2 SASEGT. The ends were cut back, 5 bases at V and 10 bases at J, with 13 bases in the middle. This CDR3 reads CASSLGGSPQYF. The CDR3 coding sequence is TGTGCCAGCAGTCTAGGGGGTTCCCCGCAGTATTTT.

This chain uses TRBV28 with TRBJ2-7; 8 bases match TRBD1. The CDR3 loop spans 15 amino acids. V trimming: 5 bases; J trimming: 0 bases; junction bases outside the gene matches: 6. Germline values: CDR1 MDHEN, CDR2 SYDVKM. This chain's CDR3 is CASSPQGAPSYEQYF. The CDR3, as DNA: TGTGCCAGCAGTCCCCAGGGGGCCCCCTCCTACGAGCAGTACTTC.

This rearrangement joins TRBV30 to TRBJ1-2; no reliable D call. V shed 3 bases and J shed 6 bases, with 14 bases lying between them. The CDR3 consists of 13 residues. Germline-derived CDR1 and CDR2 are GTSNPN and SVGIG (reference sequence). In nucleotides, the CDR3 is TGTGCCTGGAGCCGAACGTTCGGTGATGGCTACACCTTC. This sequence encodes CAWSRTFGDGYTF.